This T cell receptor (beta chain) emerged from a study of human T cells and chemical hapten exposure. Study-wide background: The study patch tested 0.01% DPC on the upper back and read results at 6 days. Broader study findings: All donors were alopecia patients, so their immunity may differ from that of healthy people.

Each CDR3 protein is one row after TCRdb ran MiXCR on the RACE reads. The sample includes over 65,000 distinct CDR3 sequences, around 10% of them seen just once. As for time point: patch test 3, about 24 weeks after DPC sensitization. As to treatment: therapeutic diphenylcyclopropenone sensitization with weekly scalp DPC. This clonotype showed up just a few times. Antigen unknown. This receptor was taken from a woman in her forties or fifties with alopecia areata. Some clones in this sample may be carry-over from other donors' samples. The specimen comprised whole blood, sampled in connection with sensitization to the hapten diphenylcyclopropenone (DPC).

The CDR3 nucleotides read TGTGCCAGCAGCTTCACAGGTAACACTGAAGCTTTCTTT. It specifies CASSFTGNTEAFF. The chain uses TRBV28 and TRBJ1-1; possible D gene TRBD1, 5 bases. Trimming took off 6 bases at V and 2 bases at J, with 10 bases between the two ends. Germline V CDR1 and CDR2: MDHEN, SYDVKM. The CDR3 length is 13 residues.